These 9 T cell receptor beta chains were sequenced from one sample in a study of shared clonotypes between healthy human individuals. Using immunoSEQ multiplex PCR, the repertoire was profiled, and TCRdb retains in-frame clones only, with some absent. The sample includes around 1,900,000 clones, about 94% of them seen just once. Naivety among CD8 cells was defined by CD45RO negativity and positive CCR7 selection, thereby excluding terminally differentiated effector memory CD45RA+ cells. The sample comprised naive CD8+ T cells from PBMCs. The receptors here all came from a man younger than 35 in good health. Some clones in this sample may be carry-over from other donors' samples.

The rearrangement joins TRBV28 to TRBJ2-1; 8 nucleotides match TRBD1. Trimming took 5 bases from V and 9 from J; bases not matched to a gene: 12. CDR3 length equals 15 residues. Per the germline V gene, CDR1 is MDHEN and CDR2 is SYDVKM. The CDR3: CASSARTGFIGEQFF. DNA for the CDR3: TGTGCCAGCAGTGCCCGGACAGGGTTCATAGGTGAGCAGTTCTTC. Full variable domain (outside the CDR3, taken from reference TRBV28 and TRBJ2-1): DVKVTQSSRYLVKRTGEKVFLECVQDMDHENMFWYRQDPGLGLRLIYFSYDVKMKEKGDIPEGYSVSREKKERFSLILESASTNQTSMYLCASSARTGFIGEQFFGPGTRLTVL.

The chain uses TRBV19 and TRBJ2-7, with 8 bases lining up with TRBD2. CDR3 length equals 18 residues. V was pared by 4 bases and J by 1 base, with 15 bases of the junction left unmatched. In germline, CDR1 is LNHDA, CDR2 SQIVND (reference sequence). In nucleotides, the CDR3 is TGTGCCAGTAGTACCCAAAGTTGGGGTAGCGGGATTTCCTACGAGCAGTACTTC. It yields the protein CASSTQSWGSGISYEQYF.

The chain employs TRBV30 and TRBJ2-1; D unresolved. Trimming pared 4 bases from V and 11 bases from J, leaving 18 bases between. The CDR3 runs 13 residues. From germline, CDR1 is GTSNPN and CDR2 SVGIG (reference sequence). For the CDR3, the DNA is TGTGCCTGGAAAGCGCCACACCATTCTAAGCAGTTCTTC. Translated: CAWKAPHHSKQFF.

In its sample, this clone was seen once. The chain has TRBV2 and TRBJ2-7; D is undetermined. This CDR3 spans 13 amino acids. Trimming cost V 4 bases and J 2 bases, with 9 bases left between them. Germline CDR1 is SNHLY and CDR2 is FYNNEI. CDR3 sequence reads: CASSAARPYEQYF. The CDR3 nucleotides read TGTGCCAGCAGTGCGGCAAGACCCTACGAGCAGTACTTC.

The rearrangement links TRBV28 to TRBJ1-5, with D tentatively TRBD1 (5 bases). The V gene's germline CDR1 is MDHEN and CDR2 SYDVKM. This CDR3 region has 14 residues. V lost 5 bases to trimming and J lost 0 bases, with 8 bases between them. CDR3 region: CASSGTFSNQPQHF. Written as DNA, the CDR3 is TGTGCCAGCAGTGGGACTTTTAGCAATCAGCCCCAGCATTTT.

The CDR3 DNA reads TGTGCCAGCAGCTCCAACCCGGGACAGATTGACATTCAGTACTTC. As protein: CASSSNPGQIDIQYF. V gene TRBV5-6 combines with J gene TRBJ2-4; 7 nucleotides agree with TRBD1. Germline V gene lookup returns CDR1 SGHDT and CDR2 YYEEEE. V shed 3 bases, J shed 8 bases, and the junction held 11 bases outside the gene matches. This CDR3 has 15 amino acids.

The genes are TRBV6-5 and TRBJ2-7, with D maybe TRBD2 (6 bases). Germline V gene data show CDR1 as MNHEY and CDR2 as SVGAGI. The CDR3 consists of 15 residues. V shed 4 bases and J shed 0 bases, with 13 bases lying between them. CDR3 loop: CASSFFSGSSYEQYF. CDR3 DNA: TGTGCCAGCAGTTTCTTTAGCGGAAGCTCCTACGAGCAGTACTTC.

The genes are TRBV10-3 and TRBJ1-2; 11 positions agree with TRBD1. The J segment lost 1 base and the V segment lost 6 bases, leaving 4 bases of the junction unmatched. This CDR3 spans 15 amino acids. CDR1 is ENHRY, CDR2 SYGVKD, per germline. The CDR3: CAIRDRGLNNYGYTF. CDR3 DNA: TGTGCCATCAGGGACAGGGGGCTTAATAACTATGGCTACACCTTC.

The chain carries TRBV9 and TRBJ2-2; the match to TRBD2 covers 11 bases. The V gene's germline CDR1 is SGDLS and CDR2 YYNGEE. V lost 3 bases to trimming and J lost 1 base; unmatched junction nucleotides: 8. The CDR3 is 18 residues long. CDR3 DNA sequence: TGTGCCAGCAGCGCAAGAGGTAGCGGGAGGGTGAACACCGGGGAGCTGTTTTTT. Its translation is CASSARGSGRVNTGELFF.